One sample yielded the 24 T cell receptor beta chains listed below, sequenced in a study of CD8+ T cells in alopecia areata. Investigators isolated RNA and reverse transcribed it into cDNA to act as the sequencing template. TCRdb keeps only in-frame clones here, not all; method: immunoSEQ multiplex PCR. Of 180,000 or so clones listed, nearly 60% were seen once; the top ten hold about 5.1%. The treatment is: oral pan-JAK inhibitor, 5-10 mg twice daily. The starting material was CD4+ T cells sorted from blood, obtained at week 24, from a patient treated with tofacitinib. These receptors originate from a human donor with alopecia areata.

This chain joins TRBV9 and TRBJ1-2; 8 nucleotides match TRBD1. The trim removed 3 bases at V and 8 bases at J, leaving 0 bases unmatched. This CDR3 spans 11 amino acids. Germline V gene sequence: CDR1 SGDLS, CDR2 YYNGEE. CDR3 loop: CASSGQGGYTF. The CDR3 region has the DNA TGTGCCAGCAGCGGACAGGGGGGCTACACCTTC.

V and J are TRBV20-1 and TRBJ2-1; D is unclear. Trimming removed 4 bases from V and 9 bases from J, with 10 bases in between. This CDR3 is built from 11 residues. CDR1 and CDR2 (germline): DFQATT, SNEGSKA (reference sequence). The CDR3 coding sequence is TGCAGTGCTATAAGCTTGGGTGAGCAGTTCTTC. This gives the protein CSAISLGEQFF.

This rearrangement joins TRBV7-6 to TRBJ1-2; 7 nucleotides match TRBD1. The CDR3 has 13 residues. Germline assignment: CDR1 SGHVS and CDR2 FNYEAQ. J gave up 2 bases and V 5 bases, and 2 bases lay outside the gene matches. CDR3 region: CASSPTGNYGYTF. CDR3 sequence (DNA): TGTGCCAGCAGCCCGACAGGGAACTATGGCTACACCTTC.

This clone was seen a few times. The CDR3 is CATSRGVQVVGETQYF. The CDR3 region has the DNA TGTGCCACCAGCAGAGGCGTACAGGTGGTAGGCGAGACCCAGTACTTC. The chain uses TRBV15 and TRBJ2-5; perhaps TRBD1 as D (5 bases). V lost 1 base, J lost 5 bases, and 17 bases lay in between. The CDR3 loop spans 16 amino acids. From germline, CDR1 is LNHNV and CDR2 YYDKDF (reference sequence).

This clone was recorded only once. V usage is TRBV15 and J usage is TRBJ1-5; D is undetermined. The germline CDR1 and CDR2 sequences are LNHNV and YYDKDF (reference sequence). This CDR3 contains 13 residues. Trimming shortened V by 1 base and J by 11 bases, and 12 bases separated the two germline ends. This CDR3 reads CATSRVRRQTQHF. In DNA form, the CDR3 reads TGTGCCACCAGCAGAGTCCGAAGGCAGACCCAGCATTTT.

The V call is TRBV7-7, the J call TRBJ2-7, with 9 bases lining up with TRBD1. The CDR3 contains 14 residues. Germline V lookup: CDR1 SSHAT, CDR2 FNYEAQ (reference sequence). Trimming cost V 6 bases and J 3 bases; bases outside gene matches: 6. The CDR3 loop reads CASSLGQGNYEQYF. The CDR3 coding sequence is TGTGCCAGCAGTTTGGGACAGGGCAACTACGAGCAGTACTTC.

The chain links TRBV18 to TRBJ2-4; D perhaps matches TRBD1 (7 bases). The CDR3 consists of 14 residues. The germline V gene encodes CDR1 KGHSH and CDR2 LQKENI. The V gene lost 5 bases and the J gene lost 4 bases, with 12 bases spanning the gap. The CDR3 DNA reads TGTGCCAGCTCAGGAGGGGGCGCAAAAAACATTCAGTACTTC. It is translated as CASSGGGAKNIQYF.

V gene TRBV27 combines with J gene TRBJ1-2, with 9 bases fitting TRBD1. CDR1 is MNHEY and CDR2 is SMNVEV in the germline V gene (reference sequence). The length of the CDR3 is 14 residues. J gave up 4 bases and V 5 bases, and 5 bases lay outside the gene matches. CDR3: CASSTKGQGYGYTF. As DNA, the CDR3 is TGTGCCAGCAGTACCAAGGGACAGGGCTATGGCTACACCTTC.

V gene TRBV5-1 combines with J gene TRBJ2-5, with 7 positions matching TRBD1. The V segment lost 0 bases and the J segment 5 bases; nucleotides outside the gene matches: 4. The germline V gene encodes CDR1 SGHRS and CDR2 YFSETQ. CDR3 size: 14 residues. CDR3 DNA: TGCGCCAGCAGCTTGGACAGGGGAACGGAGACCCAGTACTTC. Translation: CASSLDRGTETQYF.

The J gene is TRBJ2-7, the V gene TRBV5-1; D call uncertain. The germline gives CDR1 SGHRS, CDR2 YFSETQ. V was trimmed by 0 bases and J by 2 bases, leaving 9 bases between them. The CDR3 contains 14 residues. The CDR3 DNA reads TGCGCCAGCAGCTTGGACAATTTGGCCTACGAGCAGTACTTC. Translating it yields CASSLDNLAYEQYF.

This rearrangement joins TRBV5-1 to TRBJ1-2; D remains unclear. This CDR3 spans 15 amino acids. V lost 1 base, J lost 5 bases, and 15 bases lay in between. Germline CDR1 SGHRS, CDR2 YFSETQ. DNA for the CDR3: TGCGCCAGCAGCTTGAGGCTCGGGGATCCATATGGCTACACCTTC. Protein product: CASSLRLGDPYGYTF.

CDR3 DNA: TGTGCCAGCAGTTATGGACTATTAGAGACCCAGTACTTC. Its translation is CASSYGLLETQYF. The V gene is TRBV6-5, the J gene TRBJ2-5; D might be TRBD2 (6 bases). The V and J ends lost 3 bases and 4 bases respectively, with 9 bases between them. The CDR3 totals 13 residues. Germline V gene data show CDR1 as MNHEY and CDR2 as SVGAGI.

Only a few counts were recorded for this clone. The chain has TRBV29-1 and TRBJ2-2; TRBD1 agrees at 8 bases. The junction had 3 bases not matched to a gene; V was cut back by 3 bases and J by 3 bases. Germline CDR1 and CDR2: SQVTM and ANQGSEA. CDR3 length equals 14 residues. The CDR3 here is CSVDRGLDTGELFF. The CDR3 DNA follows: TGCAGCGTTGACAGGGGGCTGGACACCGGGGAGCTGTTTTTT.

This clone was observed once. The chain links TRBV7-2 to TRBJ1-1; no firm D call. Germline V gene sequence: CDR1 SGHTA, CDR2 FQGNSA. This CDR3 contains 11 residues. V gave up 7 bases and J gave up 7 bases, with 10 bases separating them. This CDR3 is CASNREGEAFF. The CDR3 nucleotides are TGTGCCAGCAACCGGGAGGGTGAAGCTTTCTTT.

The table lists this clone with a count of one. V is TRBV30 and J is TRBJ1-3; the D gene is possibly TRBD1 (5 bases). From germline, CDR1 is GTSNPN and CDR2 SVGIG (reference sequence). This CDR3 is 14 amino acids long. Trimming took off 5 bases at V and 0 bases at J, with 11 bases between the two ends. CDR3 amino acids: CAWSRVTSGNTIYF. The CDR3 nucleotides read TGTGCCTGGTCCAGGGTTACCTCTGGAAACACCATATATTTT.

The chain links TRBV30 to TRBJ2-5; D is possibly TRBD1 (6 bases). V was trimmed by 0 bases and J by 5 bases, leaving 22 bases between them. Germline V gene lookup returns CDR1 GTSNPN and CDR2 SVGIG (reference sequence). This CDR3 is 17 amino acids long. CDR3 nucleotides: TGTGCCTGGAGTGTGGGTAAAGGGGGTGTACGATCCGAGACCCAGTACTTC. This codes for CAWSVGKGGVRSETQYF.

This clone came up a few times. The chain couples TRBV14 to TRBJ2-2; D call uncertain. V was pared by 3 bases and J by 4 bases, with 15 bases between. This CDR3 is 16 amino acids long. The germline CDR1 and CDR2 sequences are SGHDN and FVKESK. The CDR3 coding sequence is TGTGCCAGCAGCCAGGTGAGAGGAGTGGCCACCGGGGAGCTGTTTTTT. Residues: CASSQVRGVATGELFF. Using reference TRBV14 and TRBJ2-2 for the parts outside the CDR3, the full variable domain is EAGVTQFPSHSVIEKGQTVTLRCDPISGHDNLYWYRRVMGKEIKFLLHFVKESKQDESGMPNNRFLAERTGGTYSTLKVQPAELEDSGVYFCASSQVRGVATGELFFGEGSRLTVL.

This clone was found a few times. This sequence joins TRBV28 and TRBJ2-2; a possible D gene is TRBD1 (5 bases). The CDR3 spans 14 residues. Trimming shortened V by 9 bases and J by 5 bases, and 16 bases separated the two germline ends. The V gene's germline CDR1 is MDHEN and CDR2 SYDVKM. CDR3 bases: TGTGCCAGTCTTTGGTCAGGGCGAACCGGGGAGCTGTTTTTT. Encoded protein: CASLWSGRTGELFF.

This CDR3 is CASSQVDPGQGTPKQPQHF. DNA for the CDR3: TGCGCCAGCAGCCAAGTCGATCCGGGACAGGGGACTCCCAAACAGCCCCAGCATTTT. V is TRBV4-1 and J is TRBJ1-5; TRBD1 agrees at 10 bases. Germline CDR1 reads MGHRA; CDR2 reads YSYEKL. This CDR3 has 19 residues. Unmatched junction bases numbered 16, after V lost 1 base and J lost 7 bases.

J is TRBJ1-6 and V is TRBV6-6, with a weak D call TRBD1 (6 bases). The germline gives CDR1 MNHNY, CDR2 SVGAGI (reference sequence). Deletions cut 6 bases from V and 8 bases from J, with 14 bases between. The CDR3 has 14 residues. The CDR3 here is CASRIQGPDSPLHF. The CDR3 DNA sequence: TGTGCCAGCAGGATACAGGGCCCCGATTCACCCCTCCACTTT.

This rearrangement joins TRBV10-3 to TRBJ2-5; no definite D call. CDR3 length equals 12 residues. The V gene's germline CDR1 is ENHRY and CDR2 SYGVKD. With 6 bases removed from V and 3 bases from J, the gap between germline ends came to 8 bases. This chain's CDR3 is CAIRSDEETQYF. CDR3 nucleotides: TGTGCCATCAGATCTGACGAAGAGACCCAGTACTTC.

A single count supports this clone. This chain joins TRBV2 and TRBJ1-5, with D unclear. This CDR3 comprises 15 residues. The V gene's germline CDR1 is SNHLY and CDR2 FYNNEI. With 4 bases removed from V and 1 base from J, the gap between germline ends came to 11 bases. The CDR3 sequence: CASSASRASNQPQHF. In DNA, the CDR3 is TGTGCCAGCAGTGCGTCTAGGGCAAGCAATCAGCCCCAGCATTTT.

V and J are TRBV30 and TRBJ2-1; D ambiguous. Trimming stripped 1 base from V and 9 bases from J, with 22 bases between. This CDR3 contains 16 residues. Germline CDR1 reads GTSNPN; CDR2 reads SVGIG (reference sequence). CDR3 in amino acids: CAWSAQMSGKTGEQFF. The CDR3 nucleotides read TGTGCCTGGAGTGCCCAGATGAGTGGTAAAACGGGTGAGCAGTTCTTC.

The chain links TRBV7-7 to TRBJ2-5; no clear D. The V and J ends lost 8 bases and 1 base respectively, with 17 bases between them. Per germline, CDR1 SSHAT and CDR2 FNYEAQ (reference sequence). The CDR3 is 15 amino acids. This CDR3 reads CASANGVRTQETQYF. As DNA, the CDR3 is TGTGCCAGCGCCAATGGGGTGCGGACCCAAGAGACCCAGTACTTC.